This entry lists 28 T cell receptor beta chains sequenced from one sample in a study of cytomegalovirus exposure and HLA in healthy donors. The PCR employed 60 Vbeta primers together with 13 Jbeta primers. Method: immunoSEQ multiplex PCR; TCRdb's copy keeps in-frame clones and lacks some. The sample lists some 140,000 clones; about four fifths were seen once. Sequencing was carried out using PBMCs. Source of these receptors: a male donor in good health and CMV-seropositive.

The rearrangement links TRBV19 to TRBJ1-1; 10 bases line up with TRBD1. The ends lost 4 bases at V and 5 bases at J; junction bases unmatched: 10. The germline V gene encodes CDR1 LNHDA and CDR2 SQIVND (reference sequence). This CDR3 contains 16 residues. The CDR3 nucleotides read TGTGCCAGTAGTAAACCACGACAGGGGGCAGGGACTGAAGCTTTCTTT. It encodes CASSKPRQGAGTEAFF.

V usage is TRBV5-1 and J usage is TRBJ2-7, with 8 bases lining up with TRBD2. Germline loops: CDR1 SGHRS, CDR2 YFSETQ. V dropped 0 bases and J dropped 7; count of bases not matched to a gene: 9. This CDR3 contains 15 residues. For the CDR3, the DNA is TGCGCCAGCAGCTTGGCAGAGCGGGGGATCCCGGAGCAGTACTTC. As protein: CASSLAERGIPEQYF. Looking up the rest from reference TRBV5-1 and TRBJ2-7 gives the full variable domain: KAGVTQTPRYLIKTRGQQVTLSCSPISGHRSVSWYQQTPGQGLQFLFEYFSETQRNKGNFPGRFSGRQFSNSRSEMNVSTLELGDSALYLCASSLAERGIPEQYFGPGTRLTVT.

V gene TRBV5-5 combines with J gene TRBJ2-3; D not certain. The CDR3 loop spans 14 amino acids. With 0 bases removed from V and 2 bases from J, the gap between germline ends came to 7 bases. The germline CDR1 and CDR2 sequences are SGHKS and YYEKEE (reference sequence). The CDR3 region is CASSLGGYTDTQYF. As DNA, the CDR3 is TGTGCCAGCAGCTTGGGCGGATACACAGATACGCAGTATTTT.

This chain links TRBV7-3 with TRBJ1-2; possible D gene TRBD1, 5 bases. This CDR3 is built from 13 residues. With 0 bases removed from V and 11 bases from J, the gap between germline ends came to 13 bases. CDR1 is SGHTA and CDR2 is FQGTGA in the germline V gene. In nucleotides, the CDR3 is TGTGCCAGCAGCTTAACAAGACAGCATGATTACACCTTC. It encodes CASSLTRQHDYTF.

This chain uses TRBV2 with TRBJ2-3; possibly TRBD2 for D (5 bases). Trimming stripped 2 bases from V and 5 bases from J, with 8 bases between. The CDR3 loop spans 13 amino acids. The V gene's germline CDR1 is SNHLY and CDR2 FYNNEI. The CDR3 coding sequence is TGTGCCAGCAGTGAACAGGAGGAAGATACGCAGTATTTT. The encoded protein is CASSEQEEDTQYF.

The chain links TRBV7-9 to TRBJ1-2; D gene unclear. CDR1 and CDR2 (germline): SEHNR, FQNEAQ (reference sequence). The CDR3 is 13 residues long. The germline V and J ends were trimmed by 2 bases and 4 bases, with 8 bases remaining between them. The CDR3 protein is CASSLLSGYGYTF. The CDR3, as DNA: TGTGCCAGCAGCTTACTATCTGGCTATGGCTACACCTTC.

The rearrangement joins TRBV6-5 to TRBJ2-3, with TRBD2 matching 7 bases. Germline CDR1 reads MNHEY; CDR2 reads SVGAGI. The J segment lost 5 bases and the V segment lost 0 bases, leaving 8 bases of the junction unmatched. This CDR3 spans 16 amino acids. The CDR3 sequence is CASSYSREGLKDTQYF. As DNA, the CDR3 is TGTGCCAGCAGTTACTCGAGGGAGGGCCTTAAAGATACGCAGTATTTT.

This sequence joins TRBV23-1 and TRBJ2-7; TRBD1 matches 7 bases. TRBV23-1 counts as an open reading frame of uncertain function. The CDR3 runs to 13 residues. Trimming took 11 bases from V and 3 from J; bases not matched to a gene: 10. CDR3 region: CARLTGLLYEQYF. The CDR3 DNA reads TGCGCCCGATTGACAGGGCTCCTCTACGAGCAGTACTTC.

The rearrangement uses TRBV12-5 and TRBJ1-2; perhaps TRBD1 as D (6 bases). Per the germline V gene, CDR1 is LGHNT and CDR2 is FRNRAP. V was pared by 1 base and J by 4 bases, with 13 bases between. The CDR3 runs to 15 residues. CDR3 sequence reads: CASGLAWTASYGYTF. Written as DNA, the CDR3 is TGTGCTAGTGGTTTGGCGTGGACAGCGAGCTATGGCTACACCTTC.

The chain has TRBV29-1 and TRBJ2-1; 12 bases line up with TRBD2. The germline CDR1 and CDR2 sequences are SQVTM and ANQGSEA. The ends lost 8 bases at V and 12 bases at J; junction bases unmatched: 8. The CDR3 length is 12 residues. The CDR3 reads CSWTSGNPWQFF. For the CDR3, the DNA is TGCAGCTGGACTAGCGGGAATCCGTGGCAGTTCTTC.

The chain uses TRBV13 and TRBJ2-7, with TRBD1 identical over 9 bases. The CDR3 runs 15 residues. J lost 2 bases, V lost 5 bases, and 7 bases had no gene match. Per germline, CDR1 PRHDT and CDR2 FYEKMQ (reference sequence). The CDR3 DNA reads as TGTGCCAGCAGCCCCGGGACAGGGCATACCTACGAGCAGTACTTC. This gives the protein CASSPGTGHTYEQYF.

The chain is built from TRBV28 and TRBJ2-7, with D perhaps TRBD2 (6 bases). The V gene's germline CDR1 is MDHEN and CDR2 SYDVKM. This CDR3 contains 15 residues. V was shortened by 4 bases and J by 6 bases, with 19 bases between the two germline ends. The CDR3 DNA sequence: TGTGCCAGCAGTTCATCGCTAACCGGGGGAGTCGAGCAGTACTTC. Encoded protein: CASSSSLTGGVEQYF. Together with reference TRBV28 and TRBJ2-7, the CDR3 gives the full variable domain: DVKVTQSSRYLVKRTGEKVFLECVQDMDHENMFWYRQDPGLGLRLIYFSYDVKMKEKGDIPEGYSVSREKKERFSLILESASTNQTSMYLCASSSSLTGGVEQYFGPGTRLTVT.

The chain uses TRBV5-6 and TRBJ2-1; 7 bases agree with TRBD2. The trim removed 4 bases at V and 7 bases at J, leaving 14 bases unmatched. Germline V CDR1 and CDR2: SGHDT, YYEEEE. The length of the CDR3 is 16 residues. The DNA for the CDR3 is TGTGCCAGCAGCCCCATGGGGGAGGGCCCCACAAATGAGCAGTTCTTC. Translating it yields CASSPMGEGPTNEQFF. Full variable domain (rest looked up from reference TRBV5-6 and TRBJ2-1): DAGVTQSPTHLIKTRGQQVTLRCSPKSGHDTVSWYQQALGQGPQFIFQYYEEEERQRGNFPDRFSGHQFPNYSSELNVNALLLGDSALYLCASSPMGEGPTNEQFFGPGTRLTVL.

This sequence joins TRBV25-1 and TRBJ2-3; perhaps TRBD1 as D (6 bases). Germline CDR1 and CDR2: MGHDK and SYGVNS. The V and J ends lost 5 bases and 1 base respectively, with 19 bases between them. The CDR3 extends over 17 amino acids. The CDR3 DNA is TGTGCCAGCAGTCCGCGTCTTACAGGGAAGGGCACAGATACGCAGTATTTT. It codes for CASSPRLTGKGTDTQYF. The whole variable domain, filled in from reference TRBV25-1 and TRBJ2-3, reads EADIYQTPRYLVIGTGKKITLECSQTMGHDKMYWYQQDPGMELHLIHYSYGVNSTEKGDLSSESTVSRIRTEHFPLTLESARPSHTSQYLCASSPRLTGKGTDTQYFGPGTRLTVL.

The chain has TRBV7-2 and TRBJ1-1; D gene unclear. Germline V gene lookup returns CDR1 SGHTA and CDR2 FQGNSA. The CDR3 spans 13 residues. The V gene lost 5 bases and the J gene lost 1 base, with 8 bases spanning the gap. CDR3 nucleotide sequence: TGTGCCAGCAGCGTAACAAGGAACACTGAAGCTTTCTTT. Translation: CASSVTRNTEAFF.

This clone was observed a few times. The chain carries TRBV9 and TRBJ1-4, with 8 bases that match TRBD1. Germline-derived CDR1 and CDR2 are SGDLS and YYNGEE. This CDR3 contains 15 residues. The trim removed 0 bases at V and 8 bases at J, leaving 6 bases unmatched. This CDR3 reads CASSVGATGVEKLFF. CDR3 nucleotide sequence: TGTGCCAGCAGCGTAGGTGCGACAGGGGTCGAAAAACTGTTTTTT.

The rearrangement uses TRBV4-1 and TRBJ2-3; maybe TRBD2 (6 bases). The CDR3 contains 16 residues. Trimming shortened V by 0 bases and J by 0 bases, and 10 bases separated the two germline ends. Germline V gene sequence: CDR1 MGHRA, CDR2 YSYEKL. CDR3 bases: TGCGCCAGCAGCCAAGATAGTGGGACTAGCACAGATACGCAGTATTTT. Translation gives CASSQDSGTSTDTQYF.

V is TRBV9 and J is TRBJ2-1, with 7 bases identical to TRBD2. After removal of 4 bases from V and 3 bases from J, the junction contained 7 bases not matched to a gene. The CDR3 covers 15 residues. Germline assignment: CDR1 SGDLS and CDR2 YYNGEE. The CDR3 DNA reads as TGTGCCAGCAGCCTTGGGGCGGGGGACTACAATGAGCAGTTCTTC. Amino acids: CASSLGAGDYNEQFF.

This clone was observed a few times. The J gene is TRBJ2-2, the V gene TRBV6-1; D not certain. The CDR3 contains 13 residues. The V and J ends lost 1 base and 7 bases respectively, with 7 bases between them. Germline loops: CDR1 MNHNS, CDR2 SASEGT. The CDR3 reads CASSEVVDGELFF. The CDR3 DNA follows: TGTGCCAGCAGTGAAGTCGTAGACGGGGAGCTGTTTTTT.

The chain carries TRBV5-1 and TRBJ2-7; D remains unclear. Germline CDR1 and CDR2: SGHRS and YFSETQ. The V end was cut by 1 base, the J end by 5 bases, with 13 bases between. The length of the CDR3 is 14 residues. The CDR3: CASSLSNSGDEQYF. In DNA, the CDR3 is TGCGCCAGCAGCTTGTCTAACTCTGGTGACGAGCAGTACTTC. Filled out from reference TRBV5-1 and TRBJ2-7, the complete variable domain reads KAGVTQTPRYLIKTRGQQVTLSCSPISGHRSVSWYQQTPGQGLQFLFEYFSETQRNKGNFPGRFSGRQFSNSRSEMNVSTLELGDSALYLCASSLSNSGDEQYFGPGTRLTVT.

The rearrangement joins TRBV7-9 to TRBJ2-5, with D maybe TRBD1 (6 bases). Germline lookup yields CDR1 SEHNR and CDR2 FQNEAQ (reference sequence). Trimming removed 1 base at V and 3 bases at J, with 12 bases between. This CDR3 has 15 residues. The CDR3 here is CASSLDRESEETQYF. The CDR3 DNA is TGTGCCAGCAGCTTAGACAGGGAATCTGAAGAGACCCAGTACTTC. Supplemented by reference TRBV7-9 and TRBJ2-5, the full variable domain reads DTGVSQNPRHKITKRGQNVTFRCDPISEHNRLYWYRQTLGQGPEFLTYFQNEAQLEKSRLLSDRFSAERPKGSFSTLEIQRTEQGDSAMYLCASSLDRESEETQYFGPGTRLLVL.

This clone was recorded once. The chain has TRBV11-2 and TRBJ2-5; 8 bases match TRBD1. CDR1 and CDR2 (germline): SGHAT, FQNNGV. There are 14 residues in the CDR3. V lost 3 bases and J lost 5; bases outside the gene matches: 5. CDR3 sequence: CASSFGRGQETQYF. CDR3 in DNA: TGTGCCAGCAGCTTCGGCAGGGGGCAGGAGACCCAGTACTTC.

This chain uses TRBV4-1 with TRBJ2-4; the match to TRBD1 covers 8 bases. Germline V CDR1 and CDR2: MGHRA, YSYEKL. The CDR3 spans 16 residues. V lost 8 bases to trimming and J lost 3 bases; unmatched junction nucleotides: 12. Written as DNA, the CDR3 is TGCGCCAGCCCGACTAGGGACAGGCATCTCAAAAACATTCAGTACTTC. This sequence encodes CASPTRDRHLKNIQYF.

This rearrangement joins TRBV28 to TRBJ1-1; 7 bases are shared with TRBD1. V gave up 5 bases and J gave up 1 base; unmatched junction bases: 7. Germline V gene sequence: CDR1 MDHEN, CDR2 SYDVKM. This CDR3 region has 15 residues. CDR3 region: CASSPLGQENTEAFF. The CDR3 DNA reads as TGTGCCAGCAGTCCCTTAGGACAGGAGAACACTGAAGCTTTCTTT.

CDR3 amino acids: CASSMVTGGYEQYF. DNA for the CDR3: TGTGCCAGTAGTATGGTGACGGGAGGCTACGAGCAGTACTTC. The chain employs TRBV19 and TRBJ2-7; 7 bases match TRBD2. This CDR3 has 14 residues. V shed 3 bases, J shed 3 bases, and the junction held 5 bases outside the gene matches. Germline assignment: CDR1 LNHDA and CDR2 SQIVND (reference sequence).

The V call is TRBV6-1, the J call TRBJ1-5; 7 bases map to TRBD1. CDR1 and CDR2 (germline): MNHNS, SASEGT. The trim removed 1 base at V and 7 bases at J, leaving 13 bases unmatched. The CDR3 is 17 residues long. CDR3 DNA sequence: TGTGCCAGCAGTGAAGGTTACAGGGGAGTGGCGAGGCAGCCCCAGCATTTT. As protein: CASSEGYRGVARQPQHF.

The gene calls are TRBV6-5 and TRBJ1-1, with D possibly TRBD1 on 6 matching bases. Trimming took 2 bases from V and 10 from J, leaving 14 bases between them. CDR1 and CDR2 from the germline V gene are MNHEY and SVGAGI. The CDR3 extends over 13 amino acids. Written as DNA, the CDR3 is TGTGCCAGCAGTTACGGAGGGGGGGCTCGAGCTTTCTTT. Its translation: CASSYGGGARAFF.

This clone appeared a single time. The chain couples TRBV28 to TRBJ2-7, with 7 bases aligning to TRBD1. The V gene end was trimmed by 7 bases and the J gene end by 2 bases; junction bases not matched to a gene: 8. CDR3 length: 14 residues. CDR1 is MDHEN and CDR2 is SYDVKM in the germline V gene. The CDR3 reads CASNRRTGPYEQYF. The CDR3 nucleotides are TGTGCCAGCAACCGGCGGACAGGCCCCTACGAGCAGTACTTC.